Shown below are 21 T cell receptor beta chains from a single sample sequenced in a study of radiation and T cells in renal cell carcinoma. The time point is: baseline pretreatment blood. Treatment given: 15 Gy SBRT to primary tumor, nephrectomy 4 weeks later. Using immunoSEQ multiplex PCR, the repertoire was profiled, and TCRdb retains in-frame clones only, with some absent. The table records about 22,000 clones, 80% of them present only once. The sample here was blood, taken from a patient whose treatment included radiotherapy and nephrectomy. The receptors originated from a man aged 55-75 years with renal cell carcinoma.

The CDR3 protein is CASSIYAGGSNTGELFF. CDR3 DNA sequence: TGTGCCAGTAGTATATATGCGGGAGGGTCGAACACCGGGGAGCTGTTTTTT. The V gene is TRBV19, the J gene TRBJ2-2, with 9 bases lining up with TRBD2. The CDR3 consists of 17 residues. The V gene end was trimmed by 2 bases and the J gene end by 0 bases; junction bases not matched to a gene: 4. Germline lookup yields CDR1 LNHDA and CDR2 SQIVND (reference sequence).

The sample holds one count of this clone. Here the CDR3 DNA reads TGTGCCAGCAGCTGGAGCGGGAGAGGGCTTGGGGAGACCCAGTACTTC. Translating gives CASSWSGRGLGETQYF. The chain carries TRBV27 and TRBJ2-5; 8 bases line up with TRBD2. The CDR3 totals 16 residues. The trim removed 6 bases at V and 5 bases at J, leaving 14 bases unmatched. Looked up from germline, CDR1 is MNHEY and CDR2 is SMNVEV (reference sequence).

This sequence joins TRBV5-1 and TRBJ1-1; D is undetermined. V lost 2 bases and J 1 base, leaving 9 bases between the germline ends. Germline V lookup: CDR1 SGHRS, CDR2 YFSETQ. CDR3 size: 14 residues. The DNA for the CDR3 is TGCGCCAGCAGCTTCGGGGTACGGAACACTGAAGCTTTCTTT. This gives the protein CASSFGVRNTEAFF.

This sequence joins TRBV7-9 and TRBJ2-4; D call uncertain. The germline V and J ends were trimmed by 3 bases and 3 bases, with 9 bases remaining between them. There are 14 residues in the CDR3. Germline V gives CDR1 SEHNR, CDR2 FQNEAQ (reference sequence). CDR3 protein: CASSFVAVKNIQYF. The CDR3 DNA reads as TGTGCCAGCAGCTTTGTGGCCGTCAAAAACATTCAGTACTTC.

The J gene is TRBJ2-5, the V gene TRBV6-5; 15 bases match TRBD2. Germline CDR1 and CDR2: MNHEY and SVGAGI. V was pared by 8 bases and J by 7 bases, with 8 bases of the junction left unmatched. The length of the CDR3 is 15 residues. CDR3 sequence reads: CASSGLAGGPGTQYF. The CDR3 nucleotides read TGTGCCAGCTCCGGACTAGCGGGAGGGCCCGGGACCCAGTACTTC.

This CDR3 is CAWTVGHQETQYF. Written as DNA, the CDR3 is TGTGCCTGGACAGTGGGACACCAAGAGACCCAGTACTTC. The rearrangement uses TRBV30 and TRBJ2-5; D is perhaps TRBD1 or TRBD2 (5 bases each). Trimming took 4 bases from V and 0 from J, leaving 9 bases between them. CDR1 is GTSNPN and CDR2 is SVGIG in the germline V gene (reference sequence). There are 13 residues in the CDR3.

The chain uses TRBV7-9 and TRBJ2-1, with TRBD2 matching 10 bases. Germline V gene data show CDR1 as SEHNR and CDR2 as FQNEAQ (reference sequence). The CDR3 spans 15 residues. Trimming cost V 2 bases and J 6 bases; bases outside gene matches: 4. The CDR3 loop reads CASSLLAGVINEQFF. In DNA, the CDR3 is TGTGCCAGCAGCTTACTAGCGGGAGTAATCAATGAGCAGTTCTTC. The full variable domain, with the rest looked up from reference TRBV7-9 and TRBJ2-1, is DTGVSQNPRHKITKRGQNVTFRCDPISEHNRLYWYRQTLGQGPEFLTYFQNEAQLEKSRLLSDRFSAERPKGSFSTLEIQRTEQGDSAMYLCASSLLAGVINEQFFGPGTRLTVL.

This chain joins TRBV7-2 and TRBJ1-2; D might be TRBD1 (5 bases). The CDR3 runs to 15 residues. Germline CDR1 SGHTA, CDR2 FQGNSA. Between the trimmed V and J ends, which lost 3 bases and 7 bases, there was a span of 18 bases. DNA for the CDR3: TGTGCCAGCAGCTTCCTCCGACAGTCATTATCTGGCTACACCTTC. It is translated as CASSFLRQSLSGYTF.

The CDR3 coding sequence is TGTGCCAGCAGCTTCATGGACCTACGCGGCTACACCTTC. This codes for CASSFMDLRGYTF. This chain links TRBV7-6 with TRBJ1-2; no reliable D call. The CDR3 is 13 amino acids. The germline V gene has CDR1 SGHVS and CDR2 FNYEAQ. Trimming cost V 3 bases and J 8 bases, with 13 bases left between them.

The rearrangement uses TRBV18 and TRBJ2-5; TRBD1 agrees at 12 bases. CDR3 size: 17 residues. Germline V gene data show CDR1 as KGHSH and CDR2 as LQKENI. Trimming at V came to 0 bases and at J to 5 bases, leaving 7 bases not matched to a gene. CDR3: CASSPPIGTGGRETQYF. The CDR3 bases are TGTGCCAGCTCACCACCGATCGGGACAGGGGGCAGGGAGACCCAGTACTTC. The full variable domain, its missing parts supplied by reference TRBV18 and TRBJ2-5, is NAGVMQNPRHLVRRRGQEARLRCSPMKGHSHVYWYRQLPEEGLKFMVYLQKENIIDESGMPKERFSAEFPKEGPSILRIQQVVRGDSAAYFCASSPPIGTGGRETQYFGPGTRLLVL.

The genes are TRBV6-5 and TRBJ1-1, with D unclear. Trimming shortened V by 0 bases and J by 6 bases, and 8 bases separated the two germline ends. Germline V CDR1 and CDR2: MNHEY, SVGAGI. CDR3 length: 13 residues. The CDR3: CASSYSTKAEAFF. In DNA, the CDR3 is TGTGCCAGCAGTTACTCCACAAAAGCTGAAGCTTTCTTT.

This chain joins TRBV2 and TRBJ2-5; weak D call: TRBD2 (5 bases). Germline CDR1 reads SNHLY; CDR2 reads FYNNEI. The V end lost 6 bases, the J end lost 2 bases, and 7 bases lay between the germline ends. This CDR3 has 12 residues. CDR3 nucleotide sequence: TGTGCCAGCAGACTAGGGCAAGAGACCCAGTACTTC. This encodes CASRLGQETQYF.

The rearrangement joins TRBV2 to TRBJ2-7; D gene unclear. V lost 2 bases and J lost 3, with 5 bases in between. The germline gives CDR1 SNHLY, CDR2 FYNNEI. The CDR3 runs to 12 residues. For the CDR3, the DNA is TGTGCCAGCAGTGAACAGAACTACGAGCAGTACTTC. This gives the protein CASSEQNYEQYF.

The chain joins TRBV11-2 to TRBJ2-1; unclear D gene. Trimming removed 0 bases at V and 9 bases at J, with 18 bases between. Germline V CDR1 and CDR2: SGHAT, FQNNGV. This CDR3 has 16 amino acids. CDR3 DNA: TGTGCCAGCAGCTTAGAGATTAGGGCGGTCTCCGGTGAGCAGTTCTTC. It yields the protein CASSLEIRAVSGEQFF.

This chain uses TRBV5-1 with TRBJ1-1; a possible D gene is TRBD1 (5 bases). This CDR3 spans 14 amino acids. Trimming cost V 5 bases and J 0 bases, with 11 bases left between them. Germline CDR1 and CDR2: SGHRS and YFSETQ. CDR3 sequence reads: CASSWTRMNTEAFF. Written as DNA, the CDR3 is TGCGCCAGCAGTTGGACAAGAATGAACACTGAAGCTTTCTTT.

The gene calls are TRBV6-1 and TRBJ2-7, with 10 bases identical to TRBD1. The V gene end was trimmed by 8 bases and the J gene end by 2 bases; junction bases not matched to a gene: 6. The germline CDR1 and CDR2 sequences are MNHNS and SASEGT. This CDR3 is 14 amino acids long. The chain's CDR3 is CASLYGTGAYEQYF. For the CDR3, the DNA is TGTGCCAGCCTCTACGGGACAGGGGCCTACGAGCAGTACTTC.

For the CDR3, the DNA is TGTGCCAGCAGCCCGGGTCCAAATACCGGGGAGCTGTTTTTT. This sequence encodes CASSPGPNTGELFF. J is TRBJ2-2 and V is TRBV5-6; D unclear. Trimming left V 4 bases short and J 5 bases short, with 12 bases between. Germline CDR1 is SGHDT and CDR2 is YYEEEE. The CDR3 runs 14 residues. The full variable domain, in which reference TRBV5-6 and TRBJ2-2 provide the parts outside the CDR3, is DAGVTQSPTHLIKTRGQQVTLRCSPKSGHDTVSWYQQALGQGPQFIFQYYEEEERQRGNFPDRFSGHQFPNYSSELNVNALLLGDSALYLCASSPGPNTGELFFGEGSRLTVL.

This chain connects TRBV19 to TRBJ1-4; D gene uncertain. V shed 6 bases and J shed 3 bases, with 11 bases lying between them. Germline CDR1 reads LNHDA; CDR2 reads SQIVND (reference sequence). The CDR3 extends over 14 amino acids. CDR3 residues: CASRERGANEKLFF. DNA of the CDR3: TGTGCCAGTAGGGAACGTGGAGCTAATGAAAAACTGTTTTTT.

The rearrangement joins TRBV5-1 to TRBJ1-1; tentatively, D is TRBD1 (5 bases). The V gene lost 4 bases and the J gene lost 4 bases, with 14 bases spanning the gap. This CDR3 spans 14 amino acids. The V gene's germline CDR1 is SGHRS and CDR2 YFSETQ. Here the CDR3 reads CASSPGTYGTEAFF. As DNA, the CDR3 is TGCGCCAGCAGCCCCGGGACCTACGGCACTGAAGCTTTCTTT.

The chain joins TRBV7-8 to TRBJ2-1; possibly TRBD2 for D (6 bases). V was trimmed by 1 base and J by 10 bases, leaving 20 bases between them. Germline V gene lookup returns CDR1 SGHVS and CDR2 FQNEAQ. The CDR3 consists of 16 residues. The CDR3 protein is CASSLGTNQLKQEQFF. CDR3 nucleotides: TGTGCCAGCAGCTTAGGGACTAATCAACTCAAACAGGAGCAGTTCTTC.

V usage is TRBV6-1 and J usage is TRBJ2-7; 9 bases are shared with TRBD2. Germline lookup yields CDR1 MNHNS and CDR2 SASEGT. This CDR3 contains 16 residues. V was pared by 4 bases and J by 3 bases, with 10 bases of the junction left unmatched. CDR3 region: CASSVREAGGFYEQYF. The CDR3, as DNA: TGTGCCAGCAGTGTCCGGGAGGCGGGAGGGTTCTACGAGCAGTACTTC.